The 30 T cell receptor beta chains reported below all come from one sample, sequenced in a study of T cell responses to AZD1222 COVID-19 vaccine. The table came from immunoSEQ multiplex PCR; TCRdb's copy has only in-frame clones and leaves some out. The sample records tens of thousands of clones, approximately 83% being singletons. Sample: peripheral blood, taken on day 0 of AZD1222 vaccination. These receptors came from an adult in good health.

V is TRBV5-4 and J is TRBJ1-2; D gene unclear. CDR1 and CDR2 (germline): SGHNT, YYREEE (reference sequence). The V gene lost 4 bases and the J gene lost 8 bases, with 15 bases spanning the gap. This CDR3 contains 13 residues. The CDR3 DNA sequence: TGTGCCAGCAGCCAGGATCGAGGGCGAGGCTACACCTTC. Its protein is CASSQDRGRGYTF.

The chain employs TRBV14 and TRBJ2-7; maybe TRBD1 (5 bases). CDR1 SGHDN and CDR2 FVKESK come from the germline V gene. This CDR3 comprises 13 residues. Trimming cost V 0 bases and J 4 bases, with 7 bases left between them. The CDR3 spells CASSQDAGYEQYF. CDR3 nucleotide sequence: TGTGCCAGCAGCCAAGACGCAGGGTACGAGCAGTACTTC.

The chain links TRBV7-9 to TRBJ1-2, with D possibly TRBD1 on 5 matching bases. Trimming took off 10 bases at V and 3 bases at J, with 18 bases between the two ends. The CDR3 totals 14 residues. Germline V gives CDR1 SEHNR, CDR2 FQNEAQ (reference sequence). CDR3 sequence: CATTSWTSDYGYTF. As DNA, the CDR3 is TGTGCCACAACGTCTTGGACAAGTGACTATGGCTACACCTTC.

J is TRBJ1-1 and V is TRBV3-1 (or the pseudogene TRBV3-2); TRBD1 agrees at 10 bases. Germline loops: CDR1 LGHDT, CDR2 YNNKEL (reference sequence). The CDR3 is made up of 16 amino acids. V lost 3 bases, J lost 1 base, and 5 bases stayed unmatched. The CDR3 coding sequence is TGTGCCAGCAGCCAGTGGACAGGGGGGCCGAACACTGAAGCTTTCTTT. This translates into CASSQWTGGPNTEAFF.

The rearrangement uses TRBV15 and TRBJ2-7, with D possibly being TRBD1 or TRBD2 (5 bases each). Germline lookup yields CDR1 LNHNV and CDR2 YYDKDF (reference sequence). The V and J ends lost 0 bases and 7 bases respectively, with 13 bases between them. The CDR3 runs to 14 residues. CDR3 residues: CATSREVGPGEQYF. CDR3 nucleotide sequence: TGTGCCACCAGCAGAGAGGTGGGGCCGGGAGAGCAGTACTTC.

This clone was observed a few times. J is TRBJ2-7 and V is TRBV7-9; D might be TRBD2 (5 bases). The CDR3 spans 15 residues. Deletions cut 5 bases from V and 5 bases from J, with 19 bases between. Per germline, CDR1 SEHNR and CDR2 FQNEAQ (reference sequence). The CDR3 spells CASSPKRRIGDEQYF. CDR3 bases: TGTGCCAGCAGCCCCAAGCGTCGTATCGGGGACGAGCAGTACTTC.

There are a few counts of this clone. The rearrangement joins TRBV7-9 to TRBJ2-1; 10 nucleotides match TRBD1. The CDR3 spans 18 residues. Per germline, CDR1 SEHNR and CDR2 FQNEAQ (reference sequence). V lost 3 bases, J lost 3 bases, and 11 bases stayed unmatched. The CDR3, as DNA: TGTGCCAGCAGCTTGCCCTATAGGGGACAGGGGAACTACAATGAGCAGTTCTTC. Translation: CASSLPYRGQGNYNEQFF. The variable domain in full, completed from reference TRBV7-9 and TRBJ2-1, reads DTGVSQNPRHKITKRGQNVTFRCDPISEHNRLYWYRQTLGQGPEFLTYFQNEAQLEKSRLLSDRFSAERPKGSFSTLEIQRTEQGDSAMYLCASSLPYRGQGNYNEQFFGPGTRLTVL.

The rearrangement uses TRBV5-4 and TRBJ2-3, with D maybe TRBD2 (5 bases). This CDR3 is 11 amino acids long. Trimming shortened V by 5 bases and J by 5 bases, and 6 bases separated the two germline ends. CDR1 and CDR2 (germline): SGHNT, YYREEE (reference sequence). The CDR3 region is CASSEGDTQYF. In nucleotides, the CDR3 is TGTGCCAGCAGTGAGGGAGATACGCAGTATTTT.

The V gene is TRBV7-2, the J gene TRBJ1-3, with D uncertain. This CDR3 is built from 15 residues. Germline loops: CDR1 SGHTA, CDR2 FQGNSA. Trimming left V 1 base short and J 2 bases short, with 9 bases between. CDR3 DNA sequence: TGTGCCAGCAGCTTAGGTCCGACGGCTGGAAACACCATATATTTT. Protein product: CASSLGPTAGNTIYF.

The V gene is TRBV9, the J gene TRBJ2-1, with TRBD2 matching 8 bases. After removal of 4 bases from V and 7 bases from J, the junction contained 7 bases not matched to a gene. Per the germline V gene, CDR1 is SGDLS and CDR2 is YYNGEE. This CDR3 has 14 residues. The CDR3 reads CASSPGGGRNEQFF. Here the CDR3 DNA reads TGTGCCAGCAGCCCTGGCGGGGGGAGAAATGAGCAGTTCTTC.

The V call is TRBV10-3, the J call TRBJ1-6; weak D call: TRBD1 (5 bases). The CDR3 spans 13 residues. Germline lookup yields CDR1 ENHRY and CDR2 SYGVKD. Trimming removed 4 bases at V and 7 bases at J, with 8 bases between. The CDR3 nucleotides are TGTGCCATCAGTGCGCAGGGAAATTCACCCCTCCACTTT. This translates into CAISAQGNSPLHF.

In DNA, the CDR3 is TGTGCCAGTAGCCAACCCTCCCCCCAGAACTCTAATGAAAAACTGTTTTTT. Translation gives CASSQPSPQNSNEKLFF. The J gene is TRBJ1-4, the V gene TRBV19; D is uncertain. CDR1 is LNHDA, CDR2 SQIVND, per germline (reference sequence). The CDR3 totals 17 residues. Trimming took 6 bases from V and 3 from J, leaving 20 bases between them.

In DNA form, the CDR3 reads TGTGCCAGCTCACTGGACAGGAACACTGAAGCTTTCTTT. Protein product: CASSLDRNTEAFF. The chain combines TRBV18 with TRBJ1-1; tentative D call: TRBD1 (6 bases). Germline CDR1 and CDR2: KGHSH and LQKENI. The CDR3 extends over 13 amino acids. Trimming shortened V by 4 bases and J by 1 base, and 7 bases separated the two germline ends.

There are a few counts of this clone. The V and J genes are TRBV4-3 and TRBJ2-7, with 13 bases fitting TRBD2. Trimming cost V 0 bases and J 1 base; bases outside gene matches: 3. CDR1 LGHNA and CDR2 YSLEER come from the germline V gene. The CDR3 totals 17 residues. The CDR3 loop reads CASSQELAGGFSYEQYF. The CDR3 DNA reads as TGCGCCAGCAGCCAAGAACTAGCGGGGGGGTTTTCCTACGAGCAGTACTTC.

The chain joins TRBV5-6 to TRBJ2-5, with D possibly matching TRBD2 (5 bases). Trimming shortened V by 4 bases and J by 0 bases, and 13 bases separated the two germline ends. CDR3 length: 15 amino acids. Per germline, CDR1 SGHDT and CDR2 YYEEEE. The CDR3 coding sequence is TGTGCCAGCAGCCAGAACGGGGAGTACCAAGAGACCCAGTACTTC. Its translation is CASSQNGEYQETQYF.

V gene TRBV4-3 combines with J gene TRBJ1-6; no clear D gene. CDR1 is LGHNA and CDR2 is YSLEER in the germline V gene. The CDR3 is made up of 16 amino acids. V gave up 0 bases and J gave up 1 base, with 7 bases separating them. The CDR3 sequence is CASSQEAGSYNSPLHF. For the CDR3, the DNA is TGCGCCAGCAGCCAAGAGGCTGGGTCCTATAATTCACCCCTCCACTTT.

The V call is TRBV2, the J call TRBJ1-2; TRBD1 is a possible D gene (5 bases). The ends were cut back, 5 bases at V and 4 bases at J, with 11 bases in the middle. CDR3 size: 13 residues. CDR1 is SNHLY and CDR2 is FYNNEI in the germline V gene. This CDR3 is CASSREGLYGYTF. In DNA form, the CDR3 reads TGTGCCAGCAGTAGGGAGGGGCTCTATGGCTACACCTTC.

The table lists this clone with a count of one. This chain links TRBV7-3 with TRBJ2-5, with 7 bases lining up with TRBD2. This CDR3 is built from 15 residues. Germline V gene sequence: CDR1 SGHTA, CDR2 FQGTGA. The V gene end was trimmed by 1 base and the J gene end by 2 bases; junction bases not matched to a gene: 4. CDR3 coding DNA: TGTGCCAGCAGCTTAAGGGGAGGGGTACAAGAGACCCAGTACTTC. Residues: CASSLRGGVQETQYF.

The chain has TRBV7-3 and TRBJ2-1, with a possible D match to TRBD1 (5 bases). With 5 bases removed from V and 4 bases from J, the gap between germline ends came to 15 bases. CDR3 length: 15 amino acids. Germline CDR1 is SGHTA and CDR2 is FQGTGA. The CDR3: CASSLLVGPYNEQFF. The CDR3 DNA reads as TGTGCCAGCAGCCTCCTGGTGGGGCCTTACAATGAGCAGTTCTTC.

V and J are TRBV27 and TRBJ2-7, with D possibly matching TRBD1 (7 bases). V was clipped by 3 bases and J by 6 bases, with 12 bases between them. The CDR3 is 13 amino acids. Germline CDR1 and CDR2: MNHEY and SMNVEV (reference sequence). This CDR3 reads CASSFNRGGEQYF. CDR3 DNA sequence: TGTGCCAGCAGTTTCAACAGGGGAGGCGAGCAGTACTTC.

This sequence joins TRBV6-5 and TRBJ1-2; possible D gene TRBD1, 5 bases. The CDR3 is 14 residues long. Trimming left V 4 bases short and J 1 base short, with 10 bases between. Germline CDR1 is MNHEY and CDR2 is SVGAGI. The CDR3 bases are TGTGCCAGCAGTTTGTACAGGCTTAACTATGGCTACACCTTC. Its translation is CASSLYRLNYGYTF.

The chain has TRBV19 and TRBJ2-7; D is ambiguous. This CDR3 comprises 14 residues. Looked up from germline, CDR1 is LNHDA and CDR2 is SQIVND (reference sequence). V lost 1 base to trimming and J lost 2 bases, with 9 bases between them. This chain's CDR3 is CASSIVKGPYEQYF. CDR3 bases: TGTGCCAGTAGTATAGTGAAGGGCCCCTACGAGCAGTACTTC.

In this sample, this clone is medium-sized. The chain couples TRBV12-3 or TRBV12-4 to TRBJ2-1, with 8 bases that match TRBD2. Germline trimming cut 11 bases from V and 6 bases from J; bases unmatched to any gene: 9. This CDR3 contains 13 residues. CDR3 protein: CASQGGTSNEQFF. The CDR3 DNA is TGTGCCTCCCAGGGAGGGACTAGCAATGAGCAGTTCTTC.

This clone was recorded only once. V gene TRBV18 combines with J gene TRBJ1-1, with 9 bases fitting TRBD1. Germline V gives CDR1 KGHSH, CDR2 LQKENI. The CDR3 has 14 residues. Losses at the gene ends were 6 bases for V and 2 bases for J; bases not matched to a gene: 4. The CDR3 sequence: CASSVDRGNTEAFF. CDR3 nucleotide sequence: TGTGCCAGCTCTGTGGACAGGGGAAACACTGAAGCTTTCTTT.

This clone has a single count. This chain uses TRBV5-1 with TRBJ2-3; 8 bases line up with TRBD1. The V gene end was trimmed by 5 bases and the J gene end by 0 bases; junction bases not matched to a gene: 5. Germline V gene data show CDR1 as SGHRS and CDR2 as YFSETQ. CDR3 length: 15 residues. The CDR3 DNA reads TGCGCCAGCAGATCCACAGGGGGGAGCACAGATACGCAGTATTTT. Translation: CASRSTGGSTDTQYF.

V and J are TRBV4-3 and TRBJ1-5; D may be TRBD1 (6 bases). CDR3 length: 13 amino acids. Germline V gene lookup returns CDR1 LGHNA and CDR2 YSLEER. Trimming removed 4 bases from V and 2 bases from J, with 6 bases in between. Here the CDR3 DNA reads TGCGCCAGCAGCCCAGGGGGCAATCAGCCCCAGCATTTT. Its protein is CASSPGGNQPQHF.

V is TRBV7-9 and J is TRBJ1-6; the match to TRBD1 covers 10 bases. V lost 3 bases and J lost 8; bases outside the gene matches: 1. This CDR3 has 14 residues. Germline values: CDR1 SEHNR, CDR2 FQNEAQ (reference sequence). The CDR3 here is CASSFGTGDSPLHF. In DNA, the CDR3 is TGTGCCAGCAGCTTTGGGACAGGGGATTCACCCCTCCACTTT.

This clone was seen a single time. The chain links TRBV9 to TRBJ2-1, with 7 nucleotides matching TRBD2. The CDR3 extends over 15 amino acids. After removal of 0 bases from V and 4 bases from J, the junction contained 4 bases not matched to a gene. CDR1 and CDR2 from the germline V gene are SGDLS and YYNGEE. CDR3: CASSVEAGEYNEQFF. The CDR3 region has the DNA TGTGCCAGCAGCGTAGAGGCGGGGGAGTACAATGAGCAGTTCTTC.

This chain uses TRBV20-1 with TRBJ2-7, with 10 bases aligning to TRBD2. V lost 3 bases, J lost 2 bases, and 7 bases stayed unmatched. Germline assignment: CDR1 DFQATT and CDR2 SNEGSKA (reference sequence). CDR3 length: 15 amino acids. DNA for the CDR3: TGCAGTGCTAGTGTGGGACTAGCGCCCGCCTACGAGCAGTACTTC. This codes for CSASVGLAPAYEQYF.

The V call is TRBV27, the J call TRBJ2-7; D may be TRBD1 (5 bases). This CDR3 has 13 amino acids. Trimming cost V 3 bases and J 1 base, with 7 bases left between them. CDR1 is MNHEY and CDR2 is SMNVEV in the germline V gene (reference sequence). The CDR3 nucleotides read TGTGCCAGCAGTTTGGGGCAGTCCTACGAGCAGTACTTC. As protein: CASSLGQSYEQYF.